This is a list of T cell receptor beta chains from one sample in a study of CD8+CD57+ T cells in acquired aplastic anemia. TCRdb recomputed calls from the reads with MiXCR, one row per CDR3 protein. The data contain 200,000 to 250,000 distinct CDR3 sequences, 65% of them singletons. The sequenced sample was sorted CD4+, CD8+, or CD8+CD57+ T cells (not recorded which) from PBMCs. These receptors were obtained from a human donor with aplastic anemia. The CDR3 runs from the conserved cysteine through the conserved F or W. D genes are given only for firm matches. Clone size, where shown, is once, few, many, or a class for clones that have expanded.

abundance	d_gene	v_gene	j_gene	len	CDR3nt	CDR3aa
few	TRBD2	TRBV25-1	TRBJ2-5	17	TGTGCCAGCAGTGACTCGGGGCTAGCGGGACCTCGAGAGACCCAGTACTTC	CASSDSGLAGPRETQYF
few	TRBD2	TRBV20-1	TRBJ2-7	13	TGCAGTGCTAGCCCAGCGGGAATGACCGAGCAGTACTTC	CSASPAGMTEQYF
.	.	TRBV7-2	TRBJ1-5	14	TGTGCCAGCAGCTTAGTAAGTCAAGGTCAGCCCCAGCATTTT	CASSLVSQGQPQHF
.	.	TRBV29-1	TRBJ1-4	13	TGCAGCGTCTATCGGGACGATAATGAAAAACTGTTTTTT	CSVYRDDNEKLFF
.	.	TRBV2	TRBJ2-7	13	TGTGCCAGCAGCGGCGTTTACTCCTACGAGCAGTACTTC	CASSGVYSYEQYF
.	TRBD2	TRBV2	TRBJ2-7	15	TGTGCCAGCAGTGTTAGCGGGAGGCCCCTCTACGAGCAGTACTTC	CASSVSGRPLYEQYF
.	TRBD1	TRBV9	TRBJ1-3	16	TGTGCCAGCAGCGCCTCCGGGACAGGGTACGGAAACACCATATATTTT	CASSASGTGYGNTIYF
few	TRBD1	TRBV5-1	TRBJ2-6	18	TGCGCCAGCAGCTCCTGGGACAGTCGGAATTCTGGGGCCAACGTCCTGACTTTC	CASSSWDSRNSGANVLTF
.	.	TRBV20-1	TRBJ2-7	13	TGCAGTGCTACGGGACCCGAGCCCTACGAGCAGTACTTC	CSATGPEPYEQYF
.	.	TRBV9	TRBJ2-7	13	TGTGCCAGCAGCCCGGGCAGATCCTACGAGCAGTACTTC	CASSPGRSYEQYF
few	TRBD2	TRBV12-3/TRBV12-4	TRBJ2-7	15	TGTGCCAGCAGTTCCTCGCGGGAGGGCAACTACGAGCAGTACTTC	CASSSSREGNYEQYF